The entry that follows covers one T cell receptor (beta chain) sequence. Vbeta (60) and Jbeta (13) primers were used in the PCR. The table came from immunoSEQ multiplex PCR; TCRdb's copy has only in-frame clones and leaves some out. The repertoire includes 160,000 or so clones, roughly 84% of them detected once, and roughly 1.4% sits in the top ten. Trimming pared 0 bases from V and 1 base from J, leaving 10 bases between. The CDR3 runs 15 residues. The V gene's germline CDR1 is SGHRS and CDR2 YFSETQ. The data are from a study of cytomegalovirus exposure and HLA in healthy donors. This sequence was found in a woman between 18 and 29 years old in good health and CMV-seronegative. The V call is TRBV5-1, the J call TRBJ1-1, with D possibly being TRBD1 (6 bases). The sequencing input was PBMCs. The CDR3 nucleotides are TGCGCCAGCAGCTTGGGGGGCAGGGGGAACACTGAAGCTTTCTTT. Translation gives CASSLGGRGNTEAFF.